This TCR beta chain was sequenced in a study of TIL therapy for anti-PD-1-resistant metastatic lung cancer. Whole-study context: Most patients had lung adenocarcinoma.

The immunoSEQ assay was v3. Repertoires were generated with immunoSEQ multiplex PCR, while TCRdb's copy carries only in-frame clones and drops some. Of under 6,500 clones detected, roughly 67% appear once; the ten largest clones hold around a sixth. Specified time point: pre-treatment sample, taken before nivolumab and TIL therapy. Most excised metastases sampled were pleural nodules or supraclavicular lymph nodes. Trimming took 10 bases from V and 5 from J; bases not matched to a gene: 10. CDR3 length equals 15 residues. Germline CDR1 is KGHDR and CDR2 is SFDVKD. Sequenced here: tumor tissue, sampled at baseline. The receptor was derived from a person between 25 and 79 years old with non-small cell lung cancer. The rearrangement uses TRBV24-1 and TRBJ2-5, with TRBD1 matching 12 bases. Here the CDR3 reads CATGQGAYGTETQYF. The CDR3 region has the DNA TGTGCCACGGGACAGGGGGCATATGGGACTGAGACCCAGTACTTC.